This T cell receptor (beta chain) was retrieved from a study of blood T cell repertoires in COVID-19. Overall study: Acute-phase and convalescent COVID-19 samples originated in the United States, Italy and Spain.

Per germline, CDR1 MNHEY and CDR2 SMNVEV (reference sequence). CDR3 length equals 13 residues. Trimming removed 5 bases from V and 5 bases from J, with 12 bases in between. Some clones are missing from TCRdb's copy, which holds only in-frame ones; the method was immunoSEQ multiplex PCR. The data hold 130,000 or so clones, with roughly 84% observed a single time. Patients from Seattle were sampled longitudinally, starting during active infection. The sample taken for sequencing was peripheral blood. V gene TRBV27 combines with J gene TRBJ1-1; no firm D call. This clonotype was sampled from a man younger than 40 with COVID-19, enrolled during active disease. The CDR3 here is CASSTTPRTEAFF. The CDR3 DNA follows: TGTGCCAGCAGTACAACCCCTCGAACTGAAGCTTTCTTT.